The sequence of this TCR beta chain was determined in a study of blood T cell repertoires in COVID-19. About the study: Sources were T cells, B-cell-depleted T cells, or PBMCs; the material itself was cDNA or gDNA.

Original handling: Nucleated cell number was recorded as an estimate derived from reference gene primer amplification. TCRdb keeps only in-frame clones here, not all; method: immunoSEQ multiplex PCR. V and J calls and clone size are given by that table; D and trimming were obtained from the DNA. The profile shows some 340,000 clones, 87% of them singletons. Allocation to cohorts depended on clinical history reported by the participants. Germline CDR1 is KGHSH and CDR2 is LQKENI. There are 16 residues in the CDR3. With 0 bases clipped from V and 1 base from J, the junction kept 3 bases outside the gene matches.

The chain couples TRBV18 to TRBJ1-5, with 7 nucleotides matching TRBD1. The sample consisted of PBMCs or T cells enriched from blood (not recorded which). The TCR originated in a woman aged 25 to 39 who had recovered from COVID-19. CDR3 protein: CASSPPGQRSNQPQHF. The CDR3, as DNA: TGTGCCAGCTCACCACCGGGACAGAGGAGCAATCAGCCCCAGCATTTT.